Below are 10 T cell receptor beta chains sequenced from a single sample in a study of blood T cell repertoires in COVID-19. Using immunoSEQ multiplex PCR, the repertoire was profiled, and TCRdb retains in-frame clones only, with some absent. The table records over 200,000 clones, roughly 80% of them present only once. The sample taken for sequencing was peripheral blood. The receptors derive from a human donor in a cohort sampled during active COVID-19.

The chain links TRBV7-9 to TRBJ2-3; the match to TRBD2 covers 10 bases. Germline V lookup: CDR1 SEHNR, CDR2 FQNEAQ (reference sequence). The CDR3 consists of 15 residues. V lost 2 bases to trimming and J lost 5 bases; unmatched junction nucleotides: 4. CDR3 in amino acids: CASSLPGLAKDTQYF. The CDR3 DNA reads TGTGCCAGCAGCTTACCGGGACTAGCGAAAGATACGCAGTATTTT. Drawing the rest from reference TRBV7-9 and TRBJ2-3, the complete variable domain is DTGVSQNPRHKITKRGQNVTFRCDPISEHNRLYWYRQTLGQGPEFLTYFQNEAQLEKSRLLSDRFSAERPKGSFSTLEIQRTEQGDSAMYLCASSLPGLAKDTQYFGPGTRLTVL.

Concerning this clone: This sample also contains other DNA sequences that code for the same CDR3. The J gene is TRBJ1-5, the V gene TRBV28; D is undetermined. The ends were cut back, 4 bases at V and 6 bases at J, with 7 bases in the middle. This CDR3 is 12 amino acids long. CDR1 MDHEN and CDR2 SYDVKM come from the germline V gene. CDR3 in amino acids: CASSSPGQPQHF. The CDR3 nucleotides read TGTGCCAGCAGTTCTCCCGGTCAGCCCCAGCATTTT.

The rearrangement joins TRBV19 to TRBJ1-1, with D possibly matching TRBD1 (5 bases). V lost 1 base and J lost 3, with 12 bases in between. Germline CDR1 reads LNHDA; CDR2 reads SQIVND (reference sequence). This CDR3 has 15 amino acids. Here the CDR3 DNA reads TGTGCCAGTAGTATAGTCGGGGGGGTCCACACTGAAGCTTTCTTT. This codes for CASSIVGGVHTEAFF.

This chain links TRBV10-3 with TRBJ2-5; tentative D call: TRBD2 (7 bases). Germline-derived CDR1 and CDR2 are ENHRY and SYGVKD. The CDR3 runs 12 residues. CDR3: CAAQGREETQYF. The CDR3 DNA follows: TGTGCTGCCCAGGGGAGGGAAGAGACCCAGTACTTC.

The gene calls are TRBV5-4 and TRBJ2-7, with D uncertain. CDR3 length: 13 residues. The V gene's germline CDR1 is SGHNT and CDR2 YYREEE (reference sequence). V lost 5 bases to trimming and J lost 0 bases, with 9 bases between them. The CDR3 nucleotides are TGTGCCAGCAGTCCGGTTTTCTCCTACGAGCAGTACTTC. Translated, it gives CASSPVFSYEQYF. The whole variable domain, remainder taken from reference TRBV5-4 and TRBJ2-7, is ETGVTQSPTHLIKTRGQQVTLRCSSQSGHNTVSWYQQALGQGPQFIFQYYREEENGRGNFPPRFSGLQFPNYSSELNVNALELDDSALYLCASSPVFSYEQYFGPGTRLTVT.

The chain is built from TRBV4-3 and TRBJ1-2; 9 bases line up with TRBD1. V dropped 5 bases and J dropped 1; count of bases not matched to a gene: 5. CDR1 LGHNA and CDR2 YSLEER come from the germline V gene. This CDR3 is built from 15 residues. The CDR3 here is CASSMDRGFNYGYTF. As DNA, the CDR3 is TGCGCCAGCAGCATGGACAGGGGATTTAACTATGGCTACACCTTC.

In DNA, the CDR3 is TGTGCCAGCAGGTCGGGACAGAACTATGGCTACACCTTC. Its translation: CASRSGQNYGYTF. The chain joins TRBV28 to TRBJ1-2, with 7 bases identical to TRBD1. Germline V gene sequence: CDR1 MDHEN, CDR2 SYDVKM. The CDR3 loop spans 13 amino acids. The trim removed 6 bases at V and 2 bases at J, leaving 3 bases unmatched.

The chain couples TRBV11-1 to TRBJ2-7; 9 bases match TRBD1. The V gene end was trimmed by 5 bases and the J gene end by 3 bases; junction bases not matched to a gene: 5. The CDR3 totals 14 residues. CDR1 and CDR2 from the germline V gene are SGHAT and FQDESV (reference sequence). The CDR3 region has the DNA TGTGCCAGCAGCCCAGACAGGGGGGGCTACGAGCAGTACTTC. This codes for CASSPDRGGYEQYF.

This chain connects TRBV23-1 to TRBJ2-7; maybe TRBD2 (5 bases). TRBV23-1 is reported as an ORF; its role is uncertain. The V gene lost 3 bases and the J gene lost 0 bases, with 12 bases spanning the gap. This CDR3 comprises 15 residues. This CDR3 is CASSHRERFSYEQYF. CDR3 sequence (DNA): TGCGCCAGCAGTCACCGGGAAAGGTTCTCCTACGAGCAGTACTTC.

The chain combines TRBV2 with TRBJ2-7; D unresolved. V was trimmed by 7 bases and J by 3 bases, leaving 7 bases between them. There are 11 residues in the CDR3. The germline gives CDR1 SNHLY, CDR2 FYNNEI. For the CDR3, the DNA is TGTGCCAGCACGAGCCACTACGAGCAGTACTTC. This encodes CASTSHYEQYF. Using reference TRBV2 and TRBJ2-7 for the parts outside the CDR3, the full variable domain is EPEVTQTPSHQVTQMGQEVILRCVPISNHLYFYWYRQILGQKVEFLVSFYNNEISEKSEIFDDQFSVERPDGSNFTLKIRSTKLEDSAMYFCASTSHYEQYFGPGTRLTVT.